This T cell receptor beta chain was identified during a study of CD8+ T cells in alopecia areata. Overall study context: Treated patients took oral tofacitinib at 5 to 10 mg twice daily. The drug, tofacitinib, lasted 6 to 18 months, followed by 6 months off drug. Study results and caveats: Sequencing of scalp samples also captures resident alphabeta T cells of normal skin.

Reverse transcribed after extraction, RNA yielded cDNA as the sequencing template. Here immunoSEQ multiplex PCR was the method, and the copy in TCRdb shows in-frame clones only, minus some. In the table there are about 150,000 clones, around 86% of which are singletons. Germline V gives CDR1 SQVTM, CDR2 ANQGSEA. With 6 bases clipped from V and 8 bases from J, the junction kept 10 bases outside the gene matches. The CDR3 is 13 amino acids. About this clone itself: Antigen unknown.

From alopecia areata patients, lesional scalp punch biopsies and peripheral blood were collected. The receptor was derived from a human donor with alopecia areata. The source material was CD8+ T cells sorted from blood, sampled at week 0. This chain joins TRBV29-1 and TRBJ1-2; 9 bases line up with TRBD1. DNA of the CDR3: TGCAGCGTCCTGGGACAGGGCAGTTCAGGCTACACCTTC. Its protein product is CSVLGQGSSGYTF.